These T cell receptor beta chains were read from a single sample in a study of blood T cells in healthy people across ages. TCRdb analysed the 5' RACE reads with MiXCR anew, one entry per CDR3 protein. This sample has 1.6 million or so distinct CDR3 sequences, with about 31% found just once. The sample was blood. These receptors came from a young woman in good health. Each CDR3 is given with its conserved first and last residue. A D gene is named only where the DNA matches it firmly. Only some rows state a clone size, as once, few, many or a class for expanded clones.

CDR3aa	d_gene	v_gene	j_gene	abundance
CASRGWEAYNEQFF	-	TRBV27	TRBJ2-1	-
CASSPAGETYGYTF	-	TRBV7-3	TRBJ1-2	-
CSAPPLGLAGRADTQYF	TRBD2	TRBV20-1	TRBJ2-3	-
CASSPTAPTNTGELFF	-	TRBV3-1	TRBJ2-2	-
CASSPPSGQGLLYGYTF	TRBD1	TRBV7-2	TRBJ1-2	-
CASSFGARGYGYTF	-	TRBV12-3/TRBV12-4	TRBJ1-2	few
CASSEGGVTYNEQYF	-	TRBV6-1	TRBJ2-5	-
CSTRADSYNEQFF	-	TRBV20-1	TRBJ2-1	-
CSATGTGVEKLFF	TRBD1	TRBV20-1	TRBJ1-4	few
CASSQDRGGDYGYTF	-	TRBV3-1	TRBJ1-2	-
CASSVGLVQKQFF	TRBD2	TRBV7-9	TRBJ2-1	few
CASRPGLAGAGTDTQYF	TRBD2	TRBV7-2	TRBJ2-3	few
CASSSGTRPDTQYF	-	TRBV12-3/TRBV12-4	TRBJ2-3	few
CASSQAVVSGLPQHF	-	TRBV3-1	TRBJ1-5	-
CASSRDSGPGEKLFF	-	TRBV14	TRBJ1-4	-
CSARGPPSSGTDTQYF	-	TRBV20-1	TRBJ2-3	-
CASSRAGASYNEQFF	TRBD2	TRBV7-8	TRBJ2-1	-
CASSVRGGGNEQFF	-	TRBV6-1	TRBJ2-1	few
CASSKRTVTDQPQHF	-	TRBV21-1	TRBJ1-5	-
CASSLRTGRYEQYF	TRBD1	TRBV13	TRBJ2-7	-
CASNGGVRGEQYF	-	TRBV6-6	-	once
CASSLSSSDTQYF	-	TRBV7-3	TRBJ2-3	few
CASSAPGALKGQETQYF	-	TRBV9	TRBJ2-5	once
CASSLGGVGVDTQYF	TRBD2	TRBV12-3/TRBV12-4	TRBJ2-3	-
CVSSLGQGSPKNIQYF	TRBD1	TRBV13	TRBJ2-4	-
CATGTSGSGTDTQYF	TRBD2	TRBV2	TRBJ2-3	few
CASSQVRGPYNEQFF	-	TRBV11-2	TRBJ2-1	-
CASSLGRLAGEEQFF	TRBD2	TRBV5-1	TRBJ2-1	-
CASSVDGQGTDTQYF	TRBD1	TRBV9	TRBJ2-3	few
CASSLRRGNYGYTF	-	TRBV7-2	TRBJ1-2	-
CASSIVGQGARTAGELFF	TRBD1	TRBV19	TRBJ2-2	-
CASSSGTSGSVPYNEQYF	TRBD2	TRBV7-3	-	-
CASSRLDRGHNEQFF	TRBD1	TRBV7-9	TRBJ2-1	few
CASSPQQGGEQFF	TRBD1	TRBV18	TRBJ2-1	few
CASSTLRGGVNEQFF	TRBD2	TRBV3-1	TRBJ2-1	-
CASSQESGALPNYGYTF	-	TRBV4-2	TRBJ1-2	once
CASAYSYQETQYF	-	TRBV6-1	TRBJ2-5	-
CASSSRLENEQYF	-	TRBV7-9	TRBJ2-7	-
CASSFDGEGDYGYTF	-	TRBV7-9	TRBJ1-2	-
CAGSDGEDTEAFF	-	TRBV7-3	TRBJ1-1	-
CASSSQAGVYQQFF	TRBD2	TRBV7-3	TRBJ2-1	-
CSAFPLGPGVSTDTQYF	-	TRBV20-1	TRBJ2-3	-
CASSLWDTTRSYEQYF	-	TRBV28	TRBJ2-7	few
CASSVGGGFYNEQFF	TRBD2	TRBV9	TRBJ2-1	-
CSASLEVYSTDTQYF	-	TRBV20-1	TRBJ2-3	many
CASRHDGYEQYF	-	TRBV7-9	TRBJ2-7	few
CASSGEGVQSDTQYF	-	TRBV5-6	TRBJ2-3	-
CASSDHGNSPLHF	-	TRBV6-1	TRBJ1-6	once
CASSVVAGLSSYNEQFF	TRBD2	TRBV9	TRBJ2-1	-
CASSPQGGLGEQYF	TRBD2	TRBV18	TRBJ2-7	-
CASSQTTGGNQPQHF	TRBD1	TRBV3-1	TRBJ1-5	few
CSVGGDYEQYF	-	TRBV29-1	TRBJ2-7	many
CSATRLPWLDLAKNIQYF	-	TRBV20-1	TRBJ2-4	few
CASSLLVGELFF	-	TRBV12-3/TRBV12-4	TRBJ2-2	few
CASSQVGTSTEAFF	-	TRBV4-1	TRBJ1-1	-
CASSQPQGNTGELFF	-	TRBV4-1	TRBJ2-2	few
CASSFRAGTHGYTF	-	TRBV27	TRBJ1-2	few
CASSQDLLGGQGIINEQYF	-	TRBV4-1	TRBJ2-7	once
CASSRVTFRDRGRKNEAFF	TRBD1	TRBV4-1	TRBJ1-1	few
CASSPGLAGVLDTQYF	TRBD2	TRBV5-6	TRBJ2-3	-